This T cell receptor beta chain was found in a study of T-cell reconstitution after alpha-beta-depleted transplantation in children. Study-level results: Diversity and T-cell counts at one year after transplant derived mostly from new T cells. At day 60, the high TCRbeta diversity found in some patients originated from recipient T cells and thymic progenitors that had survived. The study reportedly traced alpha-beta T cells about two months after transplant to several hundred expanded graft clones.

A library of TCRbeta sequences, prepared with unique molecular identifiers, was generated. MiXCR was run by TCRdb on the PCR reads, yielding one entry per CDR3 protein. The table shows some 300,000 distinct CDR3 sequences, with about 9.4% occurring only once. Germline CDR1 LGHDT, CDR2 YNNKEL (reference sequence). V was clipped by 1 base and J by 4 bases, with 11 bases between them. The length of the CDR3 is 15 residues. To note about this clonotype: The antigen is unknown.

The chain is built from TRBV3-1 and TRBJ2-1, with D perhaps being TRBD1 or TRBD2 (5 bases each). The material was PBMCs, obtained before TCRalphabeta/CD19-depleted stem cell transplant. This TCR was recovered from a boy younger than two with acute myeloid leukemia, due to receive a stem cell transplant. The DNA of the CDR3 is TGTGCCAGCAGCCAAGTAGCGAAGGGGTACAATGAGCAGTTCTTC. It is translated as CASSQVAKGYNEQFF.